This T cell receptor beta chain comes out of a study of cytomegalovirus exposure and HLA in healthy donors. The CDR3 consists of 15 residues. The germline V gene encodes CDR1 LNHDA and CDR2 SQIVND (reference sequence). V shed 3 bases and J 4 bases; nucleotides not matched to a gene: 6. TCRdb's copy holds only in-frame clones and misses some; the assay was immunoSEQ multiplex PCR. The sample lists 120,000 to 150,000 clones, about 87% occurring once. This clonotype originated in a man younger than 35 in good health and CMV-seropositive. The chain employs TRBV19 and TRBJ2-1, with 7 bases matching TRBD2. Sequencing input: PBMCs. The CDR3 region is CASSMGGSRYNEQFF. In DNA, the CDR3 is TGTGCCAGTAGTATGGGCGGGAGTCGATACAATGAGCAGTTCTTC.